The rows below give T cell receptor beta chains drawn from one sample of a study of a mutant IDH1 vaccine in newly diagnosed glioma. Clones were sequenced by immunoSEQ multiplex PCR, and TCRdb holds only the in-frame ones, with some missing. Of tens of thousands of clones in the sample, approximately 81% were seen once. These receptors lack a known antigen. The material was PBMCs, obtained from a glioma patient whose treatment included an IDH1 peptide vaccine. The receptors stem from a man aged 25-45 years with glioma. Both conserved end residues are part of each CDR3. Each record gives: J gene, V gene, clone size, D gene, CDR3 protein, CDR3 DNA. A D gene is named only where the DNA matches it firmly. The size field is filled for only some rows; it gives once, few, many or a size class.

J gene: TRBJ2-2; V gene: TRBV10-1; clone size: .; D gene: .; CDR3 protein: CASTLGDTGELFF; CDR3 DNA: TGCGCCAGCACTCTGGGGGACACCGGGGAGCTGTTTTTT
J gene: TRBJ1-1; V gene: TRBV5-1; clone size: few; D gene: .; CDR3 protein: CASSFSSGVAEAFF; CDR3 DNA: TGCGCCAGCAGCTTTTCCTCAGGGGTCGCTGAAGCTTTCTTT
J gene: TRBJ1-1; V gene: TRBV6-1; clone size: .; D gene: .; CDR3 protein: CASSEAYGIEAFF; CDR3 DNA: TGTGCCAGCAGTGAAGCATACGGGATCGAAGCTTTCTTT
J gene: TRBJ1-6; V gene: TRBV28; clone size: once; D gene: .; CDR3 protein: CASSTPTPWGSPLHF; CDR3 DNA: TGTGCCAGCAGTACGCCGACGCCCTGGGGTTCACCCCTCCACTTT
J gene: TRBJ1-5; V gene: TRBV28; clone size: .; D gene: TRBD1; CDR3 protein: CASSSRGAQHF; CDR3 DNA: TGTGCCAGCAGTTCCAGGGGGGCCCAGCATTTT
J gene: TRBJ1-6; V gene: TRBV6-4; clone size: .; D gene: .; CDR3 protein: CASSDSGHYNSPLHF; CDR3 DNA: TGTGCCAGCAGTGACTCGGGACACTATAATTCACCCCTCCACTTT
J gene: TRBJ1-3; V gene: TRBV7-6; clone size: .; D gene: .; CDR3 protein: CASSLEDSEMSGNTIYF; CDR3 DNA: TGTGCCAGCAGCTTAGAAGACAGCGAGATGTCTGGAAACACCATATATTTT
J gene: TRBJ1-3; V gene: TRBV19; clone size: once; D gene: .; CDR3 protein: CASSPVITSGNTIYF; CDR3 DNA: TGTGCCAGTAGCCCGGTAATTACCTCTGGAAACACCATATATTTT
J gene: TRBJ2-5; V gene: TRBV7-6; clone size: .; D gene: .; CDR3 protein: CASGGTLGETQYF; CDR3 DNA: TGTGCCAGCGGCGGGACCCTCGGGGAGACCCAGTACTTC
J gene: TRBJ1-2; V gene: TRBV6-5; clone size: .; D gene: .; CDR3 protein: CASSRTVWDYGYTF; CDR3 DNA: TGTGCCAGCAGTCGGACAGTTTGGGACTATGGCTACACCTTC
J gene: TRBJ1-4; V gene: TRBV29-1; clone size: .; D gene: .; CDR3 protein: CSAVGGRGRNEKLFF; CDR3 DNA: TGCAGCGCCGTGGGGGGGCGGGGTAGAAATGAAAAACTGTTTTTT
J gene: TRBJ2-7; V gene: TRBV5-6; clone size: .; D gene: TRBD2; CDR3 protein: CASSLETSGGPPPYEQYF; CDR3 DNA: TGTGCCAGCAGCTTGGAGACTAGCGGGGGTCCTCCTCCCTACGAGCAGTACTTC
J gene: TRBJ1-4; V gene: TRBV7-9; clone size: .; D gene: TRBD1; CDR3 protein: CASSVTGATNEKLFF; CDR3 DNA: TGTGCCAGCAGCGTAACAGGGGCAACTAATGAAAAACTGTTTTTT
J gene: TRBJ2-2; V gene: TRBV2; clone size: .; D gene: .; CDR3 protein: CASRDSWSSRELFF; CDR3 DNA: TGTGCCAGCCGGGACTCTTGGTCGAGTCGGGAGCTGTTTTTT
J gene: TRBJ1-3; V gene: TRBV18; clone size: .; D gene: .; CDR3 protein: CASSQPAGASGNTIYF; CDR3 DNA: TGTGCCAGCTCACAGCCCGCCGGGGCCTCTGGAAACACCATATATTTT
J gene: TRBJ1-2; V gene: TRBV13; clone size: .; D gene: .; CDR3 protein: CASSLDREPNYGYTF; CDR3 DNA: TGTGCCAGCAGCTTAGACAGGGAGCCTAACTATGGCTACACCTTC
J gene: TRBJ1-6; V gene: TRBV5-4; clone size: .; D gene: .; CDR3 protein: CASSLEWGENNSPLHF; CDR3 DNA: TGTGCCAGCAGCTTGGAGTGGGGGGAGAATAATTCACCCCTCCACTTT
J gene: TRBJ2-7; V gene: TRBV7-2; clone size: .; D gene: TRBD1; CDR3 protein: CASSYDRDTSYEQYF; CDR3 DNA: TGTGCCAGCAGCTACGACAGGGATACCTCCTACGAGCAGTACTTC
J gene: TRBJ2-7; V gene: TRBV6-1; clone size: .; D gene: .; CDR3 protein: CASSEGVGMAYEQYF; CDR3 DNA: TGTGCCAGCAGTGAAGGAGTGGGTATGGCCTACGAGCAGTACTTC
J gene: TRBJ1-3; V gene: TRBV18; clone size: .; D gene: .; CDR3 protein: CATGGFSGNTIYF; CDR3 DNA: TGTGCAACTGGCGGGTTCTCTGGAAACACCATATATTTT
J gene: TRBJ1-2; V gene: TRBV27; clone size: .; D gene: .; CDR3 protein: CASRLVGHGYTF; CDR3 DNA: TGTGCCAGCCGACTGGTCGGGCATGGCTACACCTTC
J gene: TRBJ1-2; V gene: TRBV20-1; clone size: .; D gene: .; CDR3 protein: CSARTAGGYTF; CDR3 DNA: TGCAGTGCTAGAACGGCAGGTGGCTACACCTTC
J gene: TRBJ2-2; V gene: TRBV7-9; clone size: .; D gene: .; CDR3 protein: CASSRGGGELFF; CDR3 DNA: TGTGCCAGCAGCCGCGGCGGGGGGGAGCTGTTTTTT
J gene: TRBJ1-2; V gene: TRBV27; clone size: once; D gene: .; CDR3 protein: CASSLQGRYGYTF; CDR3 DNA: TGTGCCAGCAGTTTACAGGGACGATATGGCTACACCTTC
J gene: TRBJ2-4; V gene: TRBV2; clone size: .; D gene: .; CDR3 protein: CASSEARSRGNIQYF; CDR3 DNA: TGTGCCAGCAGTGAAGCGCGGTCCCGGGGAAACATTCAGTACTTC
J gene: TRBJ1-5; V gene: TRBV19; clone size: .; D gene: TRBD1; CDR3 protein: CASDITGTGYQPQHF; CDR3 DNA: TGTGCCAGTGACATAACCGGGACAGGGTATCAGCCCCAGCATTTT
J gene: TRBJ1-5; V gene: TRBV18; clone size: few; D gene: .; CDR3 protein: CASSPGAHNQPQHF; CDR3 DNA: TGTGCCAGCTCACCGGGGGCACACAATCAGCCCCAGCATTTT
J gene: TRBJ1-3; V gene: TRBV5-6; clone size: .; D gene: TRBD1; CDR3 protein: CASSSGQPLSSGNTIYF; CDR3 DNA: TGTGCCAGCAGCTCGGGACAGCCTCTCAGCTCTGGAAACACCATATATTTT
J gene: TRBJ2-1; V gene: TRBV28; clone size: .; D gene: TRBD1; CDR3 protein: CASSPHRGETRNEQFF; CDR3 DNA: TGTGCCAGCAGTCCCCACAGGGGGGAAACCCGCAATGAGCAGTTCTTC
J gene: TRBJ1-1; V gene: TRBV28; clone size: .; D gene: .; CDR3 protein: CASSRTAEERVEDTEAFF; CDR3 DNA: TGTGCCAGCAGTAGGACAGCAGAAGAGAGGGTGGAAGACACTGAAGCTTTCTTT
J gene: TRBJ1-1; V gene: TRBV28; clone size: .; D gene: .; CDR3 protein: CASRGSFEAFF; CDR3 DNA: TGTGCCAGCAGGGGGTCCTTTGAAGCTTTCTTT
J gene: TRBJ2-7; V gene: TRBV18; clone size: .; D gene: .; CDR3 protein: CASLEEGGFYEQYF; CDR3 DNA: TGTGCCAGCCTCGAGGAAGGAGGGTTCTACGAGCAGTACTTC
J gene: TRBJ1-2; V gene: TRBV27; clone size: once; D gene: TRBD1; CDR3 protein: CASSLAGTGGGVRGYTF; CDR3 DNA: TGTGCCAGCAGTTTGGCCGGGACAGGGGGCGGGGTTCGTGGCTACACCTTC
J gene: TRBJ2-2; V gene: TRBV2; clone size: .; D gene: .; CDR3 protein: CASRFTGELFF; CDR3 DNA: TGTGCCAGTAGATTCACCGGGGAGCTGTTTTTT
J gene: TRBJ2-4; V gene: TRBV5-4; clone size: .; D gene: TRBD1; CDR3 protein: CASSLDVDRGRVNIQYF; CDR3 DNA: TGTGCCAGCAGCTTGGATGTGGACAGGGGGCGCGTGAACATTCAGTACTTC
J gene: TRBJ1-2; V gene: TRBV7-8; clone size: .; D gene: .; CDR3 protein: CASSSDEVRGRYGYTF; CDR3 DNA: TGTGCCAGCAGCTCCGACGAGGTCCGGGGCCGGTATGGCTACACCTTC
J gene: TRBJ2-3; V gene: TRBV7-8; clone size: .; D gene: .; CDR3 protein: CASSLLRSDTQYF; CDR3 DNA: TGTGCCAGCAGCTTACTCCGCTCAGATACGCAGTATTTT
J gene: TRBJ1-4; V gene: TRBV4-1; clone size: .; D gene: .; CDR3 protein: CASSQQPGPTNEKLFF; CDR3 DNA: TGCGCCAGCAGCCAGCAACCCGGGCCTACTAATGAAAAACTGTTTTTT
J gene: TRBJ2-3; V gene: TRBV9; clone size: .; D gene: TRBD2; CDR3 protein: CASSVGSGGAGTDTQYF; CDR3 DNA: TGTGCCAGCAGCGTAGGTAGCGGGGGGGCCGGCACAGATACGCAGTATTTT
J gene: TRBJ1-1; V gene: TRBV27; clone size: .; D gene: .; CDR3 protein: CASSPYTGNTEAFF; CDR3 DNA: TGTGCCAGCAGTCCCTACACGGGGAACACTGAAGCTTTCTTT
J gene: TRBJ2-2; V gene: TRBV4-2; clone size: .; D gene: .; CDR3 protein: CASSQGLDTGELFF; CDR3 DNA: TGTGCCAGCAGCCAAGGTCTAGACACCGGGGAGCTGTTTTTT
J gene: TRBJ2-2; V gene: TRBV4-1; clone size: .; D gene: .; CDR3 protein: CASSRRQANTGELFF; CDR3 DNA: TGCGCCAGCAGCCGAAGACAAGCGAACACCGGGGAGCTGTTTTTT